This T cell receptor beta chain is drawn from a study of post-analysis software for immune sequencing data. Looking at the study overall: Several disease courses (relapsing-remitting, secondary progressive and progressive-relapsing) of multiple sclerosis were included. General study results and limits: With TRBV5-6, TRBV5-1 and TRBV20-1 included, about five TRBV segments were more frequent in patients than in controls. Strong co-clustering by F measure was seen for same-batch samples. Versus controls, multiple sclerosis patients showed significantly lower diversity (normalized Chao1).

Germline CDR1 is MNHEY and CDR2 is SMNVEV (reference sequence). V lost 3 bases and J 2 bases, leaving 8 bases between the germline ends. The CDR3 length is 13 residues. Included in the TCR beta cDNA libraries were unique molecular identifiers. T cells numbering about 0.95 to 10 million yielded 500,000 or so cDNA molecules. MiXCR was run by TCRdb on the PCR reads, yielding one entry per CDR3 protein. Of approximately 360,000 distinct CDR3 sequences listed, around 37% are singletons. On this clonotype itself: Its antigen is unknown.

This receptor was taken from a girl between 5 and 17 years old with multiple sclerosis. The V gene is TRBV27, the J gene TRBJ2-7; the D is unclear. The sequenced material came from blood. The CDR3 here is CASSFADTYEQYF. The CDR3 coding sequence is TGTGCCAGCAGTTTCGCAGATACCTACGAGCAGTACTTC.